The TCR beta chain described here comes from a study of blood T cell repertoires in COVID-19. Across the study: Samples taken during acute and convalescent COVID-19 were collected in the United States, Italy and Spain. PBMCs, B-cell-depleted T cells, or T cells provided the cDNA or gDNA that made up the material.

The CDR3 is 15 amino acids. Germline CDR1 LGHDT, CDR2 YNNKEL (reference sequence). After removal of 3 bases from V and 6 bases from J, the junction contained 7 bases not matched to a gene. This clone came up once. Original processing methods: Reference gene primers were amplified, and this amplification served to estimate nucleated cell counts. Libraries were prepared by immunoSEQ multiplex PCR; TCRdb keeps only in-frame clonotypes and omits some of them. That table supplies the V and J calls and clone size; D and trimming were determined from the DNA. The sample contains about 120,000 clones, 85% to 90% of which appear only once.

The sequenced material came from peripheral blood. The chain joins TRBV3-1 (or the pseudogene TRBV3-2) to TRBJ2-2, with 7 positions matching TRBD2. The receptor comes from a human donor with acute or convalescent COVID-19. The donor label of this sample is uncertain. CDR3 DNA: TGTGCCAGCAGCCAGGGGCTAGCGGTAGCCGGGGAGCTGTTTTTT. It translates to CASSQGLAVAGELFF.